This T cell receptor (beta chain) was captured in a study of shared clonotypes between healthy human individuals. Only in-frame clones appear in the TCRdb table, and some are missing; sequencing was by immunoSEQ multiplex PCR. The table records 850,000 to 1,200,000 clones, approximately 76% of them present only once. Sequencing was done on a sample of memory CD4+ T cells sorted from blood. Documented subset: CD45RA-negative fraction. The clonotype originates from a man between 18 and 29 years old in good health.

CDR3 sequence (DNA): TGTGCCAGTAGTCCTCGGAGGGACCCCTACGAGCAGTACTTC. Translation gives CASSPRRDPYEQYF. The V gene is TRBV19, the J gene TRBJ2-7; weak D call: TRBD2 (6 bases). The CDR3 spans 14 residues. With 5 bases removed from V and 2 bases from J, the gap between germline ends came to 13 bases. Germline V lookup: CDR1 LNHDA, CDR2 SQIVND (reference sequence). The full variable domain, in which reference TRBV19 and TRBJ2-7 provide the parts outside the CDR3, is DGGITQSPKYLFRKEGQNVTLSCEQNLNHDAMYWYRQDPGQGLRLIYYSQIVNDFQKGDIAEGYSVSREKKESFPLTVTSAQKNPTAFYLCASSPRRDPYEQYFGPGTRLTVT.